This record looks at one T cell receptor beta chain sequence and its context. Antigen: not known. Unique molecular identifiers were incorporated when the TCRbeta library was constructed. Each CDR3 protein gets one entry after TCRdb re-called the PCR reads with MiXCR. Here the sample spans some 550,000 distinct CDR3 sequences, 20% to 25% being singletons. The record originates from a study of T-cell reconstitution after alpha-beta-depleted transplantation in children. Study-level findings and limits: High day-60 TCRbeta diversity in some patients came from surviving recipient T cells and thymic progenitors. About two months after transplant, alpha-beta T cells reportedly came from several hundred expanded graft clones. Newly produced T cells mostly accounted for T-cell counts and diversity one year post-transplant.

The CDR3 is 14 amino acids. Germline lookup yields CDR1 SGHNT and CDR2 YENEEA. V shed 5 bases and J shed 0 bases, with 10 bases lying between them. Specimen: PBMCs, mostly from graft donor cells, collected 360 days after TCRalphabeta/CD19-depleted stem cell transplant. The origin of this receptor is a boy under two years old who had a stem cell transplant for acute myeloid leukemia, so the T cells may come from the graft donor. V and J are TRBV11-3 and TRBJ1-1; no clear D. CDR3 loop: CASSPSLMNTEAFF. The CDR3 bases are TGTGCCAGCAGCCCTTCCCTTATGAACACTGAAGCTTTCTTT.